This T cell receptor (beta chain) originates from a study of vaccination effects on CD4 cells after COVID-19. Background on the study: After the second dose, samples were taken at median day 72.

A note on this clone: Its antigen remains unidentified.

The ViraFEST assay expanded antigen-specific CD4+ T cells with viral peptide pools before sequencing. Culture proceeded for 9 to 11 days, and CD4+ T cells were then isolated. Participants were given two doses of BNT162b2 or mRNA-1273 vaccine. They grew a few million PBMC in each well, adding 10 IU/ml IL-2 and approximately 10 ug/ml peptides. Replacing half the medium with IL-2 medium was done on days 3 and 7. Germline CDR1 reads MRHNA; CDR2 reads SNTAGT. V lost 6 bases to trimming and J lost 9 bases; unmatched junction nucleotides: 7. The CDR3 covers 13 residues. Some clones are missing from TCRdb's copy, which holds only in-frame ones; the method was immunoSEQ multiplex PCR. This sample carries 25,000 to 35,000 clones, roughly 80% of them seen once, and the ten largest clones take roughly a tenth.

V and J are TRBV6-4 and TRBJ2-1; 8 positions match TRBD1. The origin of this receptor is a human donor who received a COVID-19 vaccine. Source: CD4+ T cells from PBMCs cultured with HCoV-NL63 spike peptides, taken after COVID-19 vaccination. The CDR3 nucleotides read TGTGCCAGCAGCCCCCAGGGGGCGACTGAGCAGTTCTTC. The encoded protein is CASSPQGATEQFF.